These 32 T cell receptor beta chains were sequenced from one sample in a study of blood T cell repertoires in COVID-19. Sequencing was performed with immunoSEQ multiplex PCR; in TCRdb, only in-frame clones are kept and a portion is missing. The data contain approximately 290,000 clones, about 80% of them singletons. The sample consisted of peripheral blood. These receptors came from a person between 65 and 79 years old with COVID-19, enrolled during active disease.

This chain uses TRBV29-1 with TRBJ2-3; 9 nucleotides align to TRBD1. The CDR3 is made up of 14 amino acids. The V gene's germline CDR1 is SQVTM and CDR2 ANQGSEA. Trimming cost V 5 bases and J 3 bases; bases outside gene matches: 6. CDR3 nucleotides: TGCAGCGTTTCTACAGGGGGCATGACAGATACGCAGTATTTT. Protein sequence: CSVSTGGMTDTQYF.

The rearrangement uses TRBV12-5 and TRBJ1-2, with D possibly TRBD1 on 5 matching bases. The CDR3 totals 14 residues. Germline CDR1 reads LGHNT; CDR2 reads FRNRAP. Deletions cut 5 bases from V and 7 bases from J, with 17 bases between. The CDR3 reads CASGSSRGVSGYTF. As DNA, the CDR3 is TGTGCTAGTGGTAGCTCACGGGGGGTCAGTGGCTACACCTTC.

CDR3 in DNA: TGCGCCAGCAGCCCGGACAGGGGGCAGGGCTACACCTTC. Amino acid sequence: CASSPDRGQGYTF. V usage is TRBV5-1 and J usage is TRBJ1-2; TRBD1 aligns across 11 bases. This CDR3 spans 13 amino acids. CDR1 and CDR2 from the germline V gene are SGHRS and YFSETQ. The V gene end was trimmed by 4 bases and the J gene end by 8 bases; junction bases not matched to a gene: 4.

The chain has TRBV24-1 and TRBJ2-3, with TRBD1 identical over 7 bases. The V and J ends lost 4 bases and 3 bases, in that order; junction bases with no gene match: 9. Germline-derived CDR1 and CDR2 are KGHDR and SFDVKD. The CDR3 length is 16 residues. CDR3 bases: TGTGCCACCAGTGACCCGAGACAGGGAGCGACAGATACGCAGTATTTT. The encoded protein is CATSDPRQGATDTQYF.

The CDR3 nucleotides read TGTGCCAGCAGCTTATTGGCTAGCGGGGGTTTATACGAGCAGTACTTC. This encodes CASSLLASGGLYEQYF. The chain recombines TRBV7-8 with TRBJ2-7; 10 bases agree with TRBD2. This CDR3 region has 16 residues. V was clipped by 2 bases and J by 4 bases; unmatched bases: 8. Germline CDR1 reads SGHVS; CDR2 reads FQNEAQ.

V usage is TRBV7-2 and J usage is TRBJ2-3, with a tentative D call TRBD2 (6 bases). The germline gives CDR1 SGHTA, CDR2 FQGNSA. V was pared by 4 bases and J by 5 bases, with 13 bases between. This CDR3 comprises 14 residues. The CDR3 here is CASSSKLGGDTQYF. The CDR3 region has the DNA TGTGCCAGCAGCTCTAAACTCGGGGGAGATACGCAGTATTTT.

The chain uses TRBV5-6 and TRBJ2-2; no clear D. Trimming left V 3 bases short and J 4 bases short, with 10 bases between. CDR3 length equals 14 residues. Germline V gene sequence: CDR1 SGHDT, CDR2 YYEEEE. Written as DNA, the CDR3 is TGTGCCAGCAGCTATCCGCAAGCCACCGGGGAGCTGTTTTTT. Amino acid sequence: CASSYPQATGELFF.

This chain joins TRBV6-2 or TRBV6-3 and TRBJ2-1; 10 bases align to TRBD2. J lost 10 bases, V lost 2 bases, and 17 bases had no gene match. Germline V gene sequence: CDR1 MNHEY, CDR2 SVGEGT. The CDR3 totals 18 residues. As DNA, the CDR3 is TGTGCCAGCAGTTACGGGAAAGCGGGAGGGCCTCAAGGTTGGGAGCAGTTCTTC. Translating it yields CASSYGKAGGPQGWEQFF.

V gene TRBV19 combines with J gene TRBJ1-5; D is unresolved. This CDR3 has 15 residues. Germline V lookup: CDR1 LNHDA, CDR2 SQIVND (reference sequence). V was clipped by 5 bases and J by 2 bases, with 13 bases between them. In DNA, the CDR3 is TGTGCCAGTAGTCCGACGGGTGGCGGCAATCAGCCCCAGCATTTT. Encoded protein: CASSPTGGGNQPQHF.

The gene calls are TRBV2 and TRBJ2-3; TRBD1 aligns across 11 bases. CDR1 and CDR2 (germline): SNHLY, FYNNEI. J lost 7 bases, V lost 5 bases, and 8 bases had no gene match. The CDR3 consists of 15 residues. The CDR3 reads CASSPPGQGDHTQYF. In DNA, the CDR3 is TGTGCCAGCAGTCCTCCGGGACAGGGGGATCATACGCAGTATTTT.

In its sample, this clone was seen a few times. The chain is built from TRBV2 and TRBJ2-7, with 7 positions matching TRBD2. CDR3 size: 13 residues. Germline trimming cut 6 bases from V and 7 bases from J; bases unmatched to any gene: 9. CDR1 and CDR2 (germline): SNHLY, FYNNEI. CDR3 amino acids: CASRGPGGGEQYF. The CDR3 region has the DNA TGTGCCAGCAGGGGACCGGGAGGAGGGGAGCAGTACTTC.

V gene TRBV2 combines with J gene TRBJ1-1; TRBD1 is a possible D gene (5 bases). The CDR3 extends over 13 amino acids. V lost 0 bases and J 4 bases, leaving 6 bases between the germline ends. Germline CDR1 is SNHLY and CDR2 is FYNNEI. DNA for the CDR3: TGTGCCAGCAGTGAAGCTAGGGGCACTGAAGCTTTCTTT. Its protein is CASSEARGTEAFF.

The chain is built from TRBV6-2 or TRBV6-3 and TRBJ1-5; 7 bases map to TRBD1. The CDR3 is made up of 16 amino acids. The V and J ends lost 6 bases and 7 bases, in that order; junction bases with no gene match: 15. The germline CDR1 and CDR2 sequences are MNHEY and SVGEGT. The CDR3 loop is CASSERKTGSGQPQHF. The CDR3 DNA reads TGTGCCAGCAGCGAACGAAAGACAGGGAGCGGGCAGCCCCAGCATTTT.

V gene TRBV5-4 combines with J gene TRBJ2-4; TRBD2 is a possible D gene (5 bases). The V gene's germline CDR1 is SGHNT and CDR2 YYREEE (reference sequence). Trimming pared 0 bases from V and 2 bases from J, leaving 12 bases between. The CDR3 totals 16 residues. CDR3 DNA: TGTGCCAGCAGCTTGGTGGCGGGTGTTACCAAAAACATTCAGTACTTC. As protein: CASSLVAGVTKNIQYF. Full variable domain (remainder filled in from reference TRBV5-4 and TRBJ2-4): ETGVTQSPTHLIKTRGQQVTLRCSSQSGHNTVSWYQQALGQGPQFIFQYYREEENGRGNFPPRFSGLQFPNYSSELNVNALELDDSALYLCASSLVAGVTKNIQYFGAGTRLSVL.

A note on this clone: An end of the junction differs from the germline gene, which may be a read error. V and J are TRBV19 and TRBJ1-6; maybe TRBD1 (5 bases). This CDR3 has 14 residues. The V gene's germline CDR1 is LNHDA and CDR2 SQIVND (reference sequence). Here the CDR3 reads CASSTTAHNSPLHF. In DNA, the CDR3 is TGTGCCAGTAGTACGACAGCCCATAATTCACCCCTTCACTTT.

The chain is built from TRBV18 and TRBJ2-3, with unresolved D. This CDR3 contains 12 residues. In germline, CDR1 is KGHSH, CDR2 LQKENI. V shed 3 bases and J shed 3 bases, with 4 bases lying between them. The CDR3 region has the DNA TGTGCCAGCTCACCGAGTACAGATACGCAGTATTTT. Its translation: CASSPSTDTQYF.

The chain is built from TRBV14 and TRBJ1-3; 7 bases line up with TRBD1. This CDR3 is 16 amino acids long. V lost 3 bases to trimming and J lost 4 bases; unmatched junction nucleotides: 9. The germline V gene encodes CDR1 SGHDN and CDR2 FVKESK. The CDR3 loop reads CASSQAPTGRGNTIYF. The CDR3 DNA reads TGTGCCAGCAGCCAGGCCCCGACAGGGCGAGGAAACACCATATATTTT.

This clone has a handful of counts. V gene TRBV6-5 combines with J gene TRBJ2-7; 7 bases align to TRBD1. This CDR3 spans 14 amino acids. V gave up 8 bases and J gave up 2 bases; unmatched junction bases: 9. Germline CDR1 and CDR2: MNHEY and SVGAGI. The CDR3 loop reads CASCPRDSTYEQYF. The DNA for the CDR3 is TGTGCCAGCTGCCCTCGGGACAGCACCTACGAGCAGTACTTC.

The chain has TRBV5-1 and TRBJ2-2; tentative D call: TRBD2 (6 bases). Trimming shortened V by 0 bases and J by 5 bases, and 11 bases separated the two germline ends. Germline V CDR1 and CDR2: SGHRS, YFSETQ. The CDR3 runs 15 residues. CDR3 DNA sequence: TGCGCCAGCAGCTTGGGGTCGGAGGGGACCGGGGAGCTGTTTTTT. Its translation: CASSLGSEGTGELFF.

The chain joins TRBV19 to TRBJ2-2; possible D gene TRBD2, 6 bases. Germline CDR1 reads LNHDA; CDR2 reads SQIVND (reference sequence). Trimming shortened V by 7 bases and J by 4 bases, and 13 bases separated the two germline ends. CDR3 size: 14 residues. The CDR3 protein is CASNGGPFTGELFF. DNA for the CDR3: TGTGCCAGTAACGGGGGACCATTCACCGGGGAGCTGTTTTTT.

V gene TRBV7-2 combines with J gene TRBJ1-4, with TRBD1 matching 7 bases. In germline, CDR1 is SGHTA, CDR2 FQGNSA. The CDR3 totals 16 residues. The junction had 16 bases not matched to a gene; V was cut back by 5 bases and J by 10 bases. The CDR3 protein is CASSPGTDFFVGKLFF. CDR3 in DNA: TGTGCCAGCAGCCCTGGGACAGACTTTTTTGTTGGAAAACTGTTTTTT.

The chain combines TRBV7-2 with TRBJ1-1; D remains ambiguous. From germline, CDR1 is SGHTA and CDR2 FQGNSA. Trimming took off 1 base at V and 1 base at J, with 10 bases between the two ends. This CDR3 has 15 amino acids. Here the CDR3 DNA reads TGTGCCAGCAGCTTAGTTTGGGCCCCGAACACTGAAGCTTTCTTT. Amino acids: CASSLVWAPNTEAFF.

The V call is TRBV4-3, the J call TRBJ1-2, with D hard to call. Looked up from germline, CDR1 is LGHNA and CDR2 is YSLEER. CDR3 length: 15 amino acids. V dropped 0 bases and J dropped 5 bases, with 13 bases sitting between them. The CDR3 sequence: CASSQDLEVSYGYTF. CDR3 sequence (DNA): TGCGCCAGCAGCCAAGACCTGGAGGTGTCTTATGGCTACACCTTC.

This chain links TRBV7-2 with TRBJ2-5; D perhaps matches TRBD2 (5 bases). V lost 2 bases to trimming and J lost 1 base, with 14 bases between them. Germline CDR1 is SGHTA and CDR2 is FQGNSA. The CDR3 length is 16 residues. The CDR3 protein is CASSLSIAAGQETQYF. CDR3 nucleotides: TGTGCCAGCAGCTTATCAATTGCTGCGGGCCAAGAGACCCAGTACTTC.

The CDR3 nucleotides are TGTGCCAGCAGTCCACCTGGACAGGGTGAGGAAAAACTGTTTTTT. It is translated as CASSPPGQGEEKLFF. The rearrangement uses TRBV28 and TRBJ1-4; 8 nucleotides align to TRBD1. This CDR3 has 15 residues. Germline-derived CDR1 and CDR2 are MDHEN and SYDVKM. Germline trimming cut 5 bases from V and 8 bases from J; bases unmatched to any gene: 10.

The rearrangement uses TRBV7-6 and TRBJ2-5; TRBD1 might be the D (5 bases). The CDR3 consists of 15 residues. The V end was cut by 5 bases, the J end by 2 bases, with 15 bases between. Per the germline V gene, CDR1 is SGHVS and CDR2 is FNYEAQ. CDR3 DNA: TGTGCCAGCAGCCCGGTCCCCAGGGCACAAGAGACCCAGTACTTC. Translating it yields CASSPVPRAQETQYF.

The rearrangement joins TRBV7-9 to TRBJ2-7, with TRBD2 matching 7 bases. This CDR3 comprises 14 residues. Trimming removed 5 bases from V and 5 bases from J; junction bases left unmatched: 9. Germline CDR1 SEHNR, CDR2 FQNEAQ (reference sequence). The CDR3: CASSLGGLPNEQYF. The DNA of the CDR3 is TGTGCCAGCAGCCTTGGGGGACTACCAAACGAGCAGTACTTC.

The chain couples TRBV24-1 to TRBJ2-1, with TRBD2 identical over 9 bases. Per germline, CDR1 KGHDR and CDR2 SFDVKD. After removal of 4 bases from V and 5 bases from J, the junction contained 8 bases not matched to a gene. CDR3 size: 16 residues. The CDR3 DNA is TGTGCCACCAGTGAGTTCGGAGCGGGGGGTCACAATGAGCAGTTCTTC. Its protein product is CATSEFGAGGHNEQFF.

The CDR3 sequence is CASRSSRGEQFF. CDR3 nucleotide sequence: TGTGCCAGCAGGTCCTCCAGGGGTGAGCAGTTCTTC. The chain joins TRBV27 to TRBJ2-1; a possible D gene is TRBD1 (6 bases). The germline V and J ends were trimmed by 6 bases and 9 bases, with 12 bases remaining between them. The CDR3 is 12 amino acids. The germline V gene encodes CDR1 MNHEY and CDR2 SMNVEV (reference sequence).

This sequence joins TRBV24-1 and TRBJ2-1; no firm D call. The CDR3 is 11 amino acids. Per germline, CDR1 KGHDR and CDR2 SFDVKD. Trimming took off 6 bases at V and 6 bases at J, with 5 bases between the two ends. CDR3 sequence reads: CATSRVNEQFF. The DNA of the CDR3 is TGTGCCACCAGTCGGGTCAATGAGCAGTTCTTC.

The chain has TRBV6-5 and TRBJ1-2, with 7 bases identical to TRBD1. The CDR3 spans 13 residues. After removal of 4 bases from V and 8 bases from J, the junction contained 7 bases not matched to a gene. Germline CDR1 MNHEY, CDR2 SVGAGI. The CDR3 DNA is TGTGCCAGCAGTTTCAACAGGGGCGACGGCTACACCTTC. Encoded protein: CASSFNRGDGYTF.

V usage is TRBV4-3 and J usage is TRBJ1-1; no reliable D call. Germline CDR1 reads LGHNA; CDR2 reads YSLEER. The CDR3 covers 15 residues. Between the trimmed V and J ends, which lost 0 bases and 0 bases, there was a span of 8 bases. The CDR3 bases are TGCGCCAGCAGCCAAGATGGCAGGCTGAACACTGAAGCTTTCTTT. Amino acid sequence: CASSQDGRLNTEAFF.